Listed below are T cell receptor beta chains from one sample, sequenced in a study of cytomegalovirus exposure and HLA in healthy donors. Generated by immunoSEQ multiplex PCR, the TCRdb table keeps only in-frame clones and is missing some. The sample records some 140,000 clones, around 77% being singletons. Sample: PBMCs. The receptors stem from a young man in good health and CMV-seronegative. The CDR3 runs from the conserved cysteine through the conserved F or W. The D gene is left open where the match is weak. Clone sizes are given selectively: once, few, many, or a class where the clone is expanded.

>TRBV2|TRBJ2-5|NA|few
CASRRAVSELETQYF
TGTGCCAGCAGGAGGGCCGTTAGTGAACTGGAGACCCAGTACTTC
>TRBV9|TRBJ1-4|TRBD1|NA
CASSVDGTAGEKLFF
TGTGCCAGCAGCGTAGACGGGACAGCCGGTGAAAAACTGTTTTTT
>TRBV27|TRBJ2-1|NA|NA
CASIPLSNSYNEQFF
TGTGCCAGCATCCCACTTAGTAACTCCTACAATGAGCAGTTCTTC
>TRBV6-1|TRBJ2-3|NA|NA
CAIRRDTTTDTQYF
TGTGCCATCCGCCGGGACACAACCACAGATACGCAGTATTTT
>TRBV29-1|TRBJ1-1|NA|many
CSVDPHGGRTEAFF
TGCAGCGTTGACCCGCACGGGGGGAGGACTGAAGCTTTCTTT
>TRBV30|TRBJ1-5|NA|NA
CAWSLRGGVYQPQHF
TGTGCCTGGAGTCTCCGGGGGGGAGTATATCAGCCCCAGCATTTT
>TRBV5-1|TRBJ2-1|TRBD1|once
CASNGQATSDEQFF
TGCGCCAGCAACGGACAGGCGACCTCCGATGAGCAGTTCTTC
>TRBV5-8|TRBJ2-1|NA|NA
CASSVGPDSLRRYNEQFF
TGTGCCAGCAGCGTAGGACCGGACAGTCTACGGAGATACAATGAGCAGTTCTTC
>TRBV30|TRBJ2-2|NA|NA
CAWSVGGFANTGELFF
TGTGCCTGGAGTGTGGGCGGGTTCGCGAACACCGGGGAGCTGTTTTTT
>TRBV5-1|TRBJ1-1|NA|few
CASSYSGTEAFF
TGCGCCAGCAGCTATAGCGGCACTGAAGCTTTCTTT
>TRBV6-5|TRBJ2-5|TRBD1|NA
CASNLGQGGETQYF
TGTGCCAGCAATTTGGGACAGGGTGGGGAGACCCAGTACTTC
>TRBV27|TRBJ1-2|TRBD1|NA
CASKPGQGYGYTF
TGTGCCAGCAAACCGGGACAGGGTTACGGCTACACCTTC
>TRBV5-1|TRBJ2-1|TRBD2|NA
CASSLDLSGGLSSYNEQFF
TGCGCCAGCAGCTTGGATCTTAGCGGGGGGTTAAGCTCCTACAATGAGCAGTTCTTC
>TRBV27|TRBJ2-1|TRBD2|NA
CASSLAPRYEQFF
TGTGCCAGCTCACTAGCGCCACGATATGAGCAGTTCTTC
>TRBV7-2|TRBJ1-2|TRBD1|NA
CASSSRQGSNYGYTF
TGTGCCAGCAGCTCGCGACAGGGCAGTAACTATGGCTACACCTTC
>TRBV27|TRBJ1-2|NA|NA
CASSTRRENYGYTF
TGTGCCAGCAGTACCCGGAGGGAAAACTATGGCTACACCTTC
>TRBV11-2|TRBJ2-7|NA|NA
CASSPWEGTWSYEQYF
TGTGCCAGCAGCCCATGGGAGGGGACATGGTCCTACGAGCAGTACTTC
>TRBV4-2|TRBJ1-3|TRBD1|NA
CASSPTEDRAFSGNTIYF
TGTGCCAGCAGCCCCACCGAGGACAGGGCCTTCTCTGGAAACACCATATATTTT
>TRBV5-6|TRBJ1-4|NA|few
CASSSSRDLGEKLFF
TGTGCCAGCAGCTCATCCAGGGACTTGGGTGAAAAACTGTTTTTT
>TRBV5-1|TRBJ1-1|NA|NA
CASSYRVNTEAFF
TGCGCCAGCAGCTACAGGGTGAACACTGAAGCTTTCTTT
>TRBV5-1|TRBJ1-6|TRBD1|NA
CASSLEGQDSPLHF
TGCGCCAGCAGCTTGGAGGGACAGGATTCACCCCTCCACTTT
>TRBV6-5|TRBJ2-5|NA|few
CASSYLETQYF
TGTGCCAGCAGTTATCTGGAGACCCAGTACTTC
>TRBV2|TRBJ2-1|TRBD1|NA
CASSFYDLLGQGALF
TGTGCCAGCAGTTTCTACGATCTCCTCGGACAGGGCGCTCTCTTC
>TRBV30|TRBJ1-3|TRBD1|NA
CAWSVTGQVSGNTIYF
TGTGCCTGGAGTGTAACTGGACAGGTTTCTGGAAACACCATATATTTT
>TRBV29-1|TRBJ1-1|TRBD1|NA
CSVQGQGPEAFF
TGCAGCGTTCAAGGACAGGGCCCTGAAGCTTTCTTT
>TRBV6-6|TRBJ2-7|TRBD1|few
CASTRDRDYEQYF
TGTGCCAGCACCCGGGACAGGGATTACGAGCAGTACTTC
>TRBV6-6|TRBJ1-5|NA|NA
CASSIQGPGNNQPQHF
TGTGCCAGCAGTATACAGGGCCCCGGAAACAATCAGCCCCAGCATTTT
>TRBV11-2|TRBJ1-5|NA|NA
CASSLDRAQPQHF
TGTGCCAGCAGCTTAGACAGGGCCCAGCCCCAGCATTTT
>TRBV5-4|TRBJ2-7|NA|NA
CASALGPSYEQYF
TGTGCCAGCGCCCTGGGCCCCTCCTACGAGCAGTACTTC
>TRBV30|TRBJ2-7|NA|NA
CAWSVELPYEQYF
TGTGCCTGGAGTGTCGAACTCCCCTACGAGCAGTACTTC
>TRBV6-5|TRBJ1-5|NA|once
CATLWSPNQPQHF
TGTGCCACCCTGTGGAGCCCCAATCAGCCCCAGCATTTT
>TRBV7-9|TRBJ2-5|NA|NA
CASSPAGFQETQYF
TGTGCCAGCAGCCCGGCCGGGTTCCAAGAGACCCAGTACTTC
>TRBV4-3|TRBJ1-1|NA|NA
CASSRGLQVGNTEAFF
TGCGCCAGCAGCCGGGGACTACAGGTTGGGAACACTGAAGCTTTCTTT
>TRBV5-6|TRBJ2-2|NA|few
CASSLGDLITGELFF
TGTGCCAGCAGCTTGGGAGATTTGATCACCGGGGAGCTGTTTTTT
>TRBV5-1|TRBJ1-3|NA|NA
CASSLLPGNGNTIYF
TGCGCCAGCAGCTTGTTGCCGGGAAATGGAAACACCATATATTTT
>TRBV10-3|TRBJ1-5|NA|NA
CAISESSGIGPNQPQHF
TGTGCCATCAGTGAGTCCTCGGGGATAGGACCTAATCAGCCCCAGCATTTT
>TRBV7-2|TRBJ1-1|NA|NA
CASSAEDRPNTEAFF
TGTGCCAGCAGCGCCGAAGACAGACCGAACACTGAAGCTTTCTTT
>TRBV10-3|TRBJ1-1|TRBD1|NA
CAISNPTGSEAFF
TGTGCCATCAGTAATCCGACAGGGTCAGAGGCTTTCTTT
>TRBV13|TRBJ2-5|NA|NA
CASSLAGAETQYF
TGTGCCAGCAGCTTAGCAGGGGCTGAGACCCAGTACTTC
>TRBV29-1|TRBJ2-5|TRBD1|NA
CSPRDSQETQYF
TGCAGCCCCCGGGACAGCCAAGAGACCCAGTACTTC
>TRBV4-3|TRBJ1-1|NA|NA
CASSHSGGLNTEAFF
TGCGCCAGCAGCCACTCAGGAGGTCTGAACACTGAAGCTTTCTTT
>TRBV2|TRBJ2-1|TRBD1|NA
CAIPDRGRHNEQFF
TGTGCCATCCCGGACAGGGGGCGCCACAATGAGCAGTTCTTC
>TRBV5-4|TRBJ2-7|NA|once
CASSFGGLLSYEQYF
TGTGCCAGCAGCTTCGGAGGACTCCTCTCCTACGAGCAGTACTTC
>TRBV5-4|TRBJ1-2|NA|few
CASSLGTGTYGYTF
TGTGCCAGCAGCCTTGGCACAGGGACCTATGGCTACACCTTC
>TRBV9|TRBJ2-3|NA|NA
CASSVELSFTDTQYF
TGTGCCAGCAGCGTAGAACTGAGTTTCACAGATACGCAGTATTTT
>TRBV4-1|TRBJ1-4|NA|NA
CASSQVITVNEKLFF
TGCGCCAGCAGCCAAGTCATCACAGTTAATGAAAAACTGTTTTTT
>TRBV12-5|TRBJ1-6|TRBD1|NA
CASGLRTGPNLNSPLHF
TGTGCTAGTGGTTTACGGACAGGGCCCAACCTTAATTCACCCCTCCACTTT
>TRBV5-5|TRBJ1-2|NA|NA
CASSLALGQLLIANYGYTF
TGTGCCAGCAGCTTGGCCCTCGGACAGCTGTTGATAGCTAACTATGGCTACACCTTC
>TRBV30|TRBJ1-2|NA|once
CAWIMARGYGYTF
TGTGCCTGGATCATGGCCAGGGGCTATGGCTACACCTTC
>TRBV6-5|TRBJ1-2|NA|NA
CASRDGGQNYGYTF
TGTGCCAGCAGAGACGGCGGACAGAACTATGGCTACACCTTC
>TRBV29-1|TRBJ1-2|NA|NA
CSVVRDSNYGYTF
TGCAGCGTTGTAAGGGACTCTAACTATGGCTACACCTTC
>TRBV7-7|TRBJ1-6|NA|NA
CASSLVRQINSPLHF
TGTGCTAGCAGCTTAGTACGACAGATAAATTCACCCCTCCACTTT
>TRBV2|TRBJ2-7|TRBD1|once
CASRTGTGGYEQYF
TGTGCCAGCAGAACCGGGACAGGGGGATACGAGCAGTACTTC
>TRBV9|TRBJ2-1|NA|NA
CASSASSGIRVIF
TGTGCCAGCAGCGCCTCAAGCGGTATTCGGGTAATCTTC
>TRBV7-2|TRBJ1-1|NA|few
CASSQPGTEAFF
TGTGCCAGCAGCCAACCCGGCACTGAAGCTTTCTTT
>TRBV7-9|TRBJ2-1|TRBD2|NA
CASSSPQAGGRNEQFF
TGTGCCAGCAGCTCCCCGCAAGCGGGGGGGAGGAATGAGCAGTTCTTC
>TRBV19|TRBJ1-5|TRBD1|NA
CASSISDRGDQPQHF
TGTGCCAGTAGTATCAGCGACAGGGGGGATCAGCCCCAGCATTTT
>TRBV7-9|TRBJ1-2|NA|few
CASSLGGSYGYTF
TGTGCCAGCAGCTTGGGGGGGTCCTATGGCTACACCTTC
>TRBV10-1|TRBJ2-7|TRBD1|NA
CASSESKGGQGGYEQYF
TGCGCCAGCAGTGAGTCGAAAGGGGGACAGGGGGGCTACGAGCAGTACTTC
>TRBV4-1|TRBJ2-7|TRBD1|NA
CASSQGDRGAYEQYF
TGCGCCAGCAGCCAAGGGGACAGGGGGGCCTACGAGCAGTACTTC